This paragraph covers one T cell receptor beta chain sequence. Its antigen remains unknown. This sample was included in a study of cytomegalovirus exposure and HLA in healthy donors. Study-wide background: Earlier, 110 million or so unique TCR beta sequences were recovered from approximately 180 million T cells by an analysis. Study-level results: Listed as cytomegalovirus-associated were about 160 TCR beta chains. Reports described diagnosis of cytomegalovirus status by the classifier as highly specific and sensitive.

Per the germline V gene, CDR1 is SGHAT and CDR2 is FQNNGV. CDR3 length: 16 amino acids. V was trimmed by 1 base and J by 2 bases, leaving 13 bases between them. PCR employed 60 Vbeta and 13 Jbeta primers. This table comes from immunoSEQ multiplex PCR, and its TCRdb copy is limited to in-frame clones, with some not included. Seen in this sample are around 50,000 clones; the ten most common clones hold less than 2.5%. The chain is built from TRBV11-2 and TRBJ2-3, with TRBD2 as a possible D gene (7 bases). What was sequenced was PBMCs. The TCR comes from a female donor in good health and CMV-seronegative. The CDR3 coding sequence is TGTGCCAGCAGCTTAGGGGCGGGGGCCTACACAGATACGCAGTATTTT. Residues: CASSLGAGAYTDTQYF.